This entry lists 10 T cell receptor beta chains sequenced from one sample in a study of post-analysis software for immune sequencing data. Study-wide results and limits: Five TRBV segments were significantly more frequent in patients than in controls. TRBV5-6, TRBV5-1 and TRBV20-1 were among these segments.

Presence of unique molecular identifiers characterized the TCR beta cDNA libraries. TCRdb re-called the PCR reads through MiXCR, storing one row per CDR3 protein. The table has about 620,000 distinct CDR3 sequences, 44% seen once. Which antigens these TCRs recognize remains unknown. Source material: blood. All receptors derive from a girl aged 5-17 years with multiple sclerosis.

This clonotype was detected only a few times. The V gene is TRBV20-1, the J gene TRBJ1-2; D may be TRBD1 (5 bases). In germline, CDR1 is DFQATT, CDR2 SNEGSKA (reference sequence). Trimming removed 5 bases at V and 7 bases at J, with 20 bases between. The CDR3 covers 14 residues. This chain's CDR3 is CSASPRGTGGGYTF. CDR3 coding DNA: TGCAGTGCTTCCCCCCGGGGGACCGGGGGTGGCTACACCTTC.

This chain joins TRBV19 and TRBJ1-1, with D perhaps matching TRBD1 (5 bases). Germline V lookup: CDR1 LNHDA, CDR2 SQIVND (reference sequence). The CDR3 runs to 17 residues. V gave up 4 bases and J gave up 2 bases, with 20 bases separating them. CDR3 in DNA: TGTGCCAGTAGTACAACACCCCCGGGACGGATCAACACTGAAGCTTTCTTT. Residues: CASSTTPPGRINTEAFF.

The rearrangement links TRBV11-3 to TRBJ2-3; D might be TRBD1 or TRBD2, each matching 6 bases. This CDR3 contains 17 residues. Germline lookup yields CDR1 SGHNT and CDR2 YENEEA. V was pared by 4 bases and J by 2 bases, with 19 bases between. Here the CDR3 DNA reads TGTGCCAGCAGCTCTCTAGCAGAGGGGGGAACCACAGATACGCAGTATTTT. It translates to CASSSLAEGGTTDTQYF.

The rearrangement uses TRBV7-3 and TRBJ2-5, with D possibly TRBD1 on 5 matching bases. Germline CDR1 reads SGHTA; CDR2 reads FQGTGA. The CDR3 length is 15 residues. Trimming shortened V by 5 bases and J by 5 bases, and 18 bases separated the two germline ends. The CDR3, as DNA: TGTGCCAGCAGCCCCTTAGGGGTTCGTATGGAGACCCAGTACTTC. Translation: CASSPLGVRMETQYF.

This clonotype was observed a few times. This chain uses TRBV5-5 with TRBJ1-5; maybe TRBD1 (5 bases). CDR1 is SGHKS, CDR2 YYEKEE, per germline (reference sequence). Trimming pared 4 bases from V and 1 base from J, leaving 9 bases between. There are 14 residues in the CDR3. In DNA form, the CDR3 reads TGTGCCAGCAGCCCCAGGGTGAGCAATCAGCCCCAGCATTTT. Residues: CASSPRVSNQPQHF.

V is TRBV12-5 and J is TRBJ1-2; perhaps TRBD1 as D (6 bases). Trimming left V 0 bases short and J 8 bases short, with 7 bases between. Germline V gene sequence: CDR1 LGHNT, CDR2 FRNRAP. The CDR3 runs to 12 residues. The CDR3 coding sequence is TGTGCTAGTGGTTTGGTACAGGGAGGCTACACCTTC. Residues: CASGLVQGGYTF. Filled out from reference TRBV12-5 and TRBJ1-2, the complete variable domain reads DARVTQTPRHKVTEMGQEVTMRCQPILGHNTVFWYRQTMMQGLELLAYFRNRAPLDDSGMPKDRFSAEMPDATLATLKIQPSEPRDSAVYFCASGLVQGGYTFGSGTRLTVV.

The chain has TRBV2 and TRBJ2-5; D might be TRBD2 (5 bases). V lost 5 bases, J lost 5 bases, and 12 bases lay in between. The CDR3 runs 13 residues. The germline V gene encodes CDR1 SNHLY and CDR2 FYNNEI. The CDR3 here is CASSPPSWETQYF. For the CDR3, the DNA is TGTGCCAGCAGTCCACCTAGCTGGGAGACCCAGTACTTC.

This clonotype was observed a handful of times. V is TRBV20-1 and J is TRBJ2-7; D is undetermined. V was trimmed by 6 bases and J by 2 bases, leaving 17 bases between them. The germline V gene has CDR1 DFQATT and CDR2 SNEGSKA (reference sequence). The length of the CDR3 is 14 residues. The CDR3 here is CSASGRKGAYEQYF. For the CDR3, the DNA is TGCAGTGCCAGTGGGCGGAAGGGCGCCTACGAGCAGTACTTC.

V gene TRBV28 combines with J gene TRBJ1-5; D is uncertain. The CDR3 runs 16 residues. V dropped 1 base and J dropped 5 bases, with 15 bases sitting between them. The germline CDR1 and CDR2 sequences are MDHEN and SYDVKM. This CDR3 reads CASSLSGSETYQPQHF. As DNA, the CDR3 is TGTGCCAGCAGTTTATCGGGATCAGAGACTTATCAGCCCCAGCATTTT.

V and J are TRBV5-1 and TRBJ1-1; 7 bases map to TRBD1. CDR3 length equals 14 residues. The trim removed 4 bases at V and 1 base at J, leaving 4 bases unmatched. The germline V gene has CDR1 SGHRS and CDR2 YFSETQ. CDR3 DNA sequence: TGCGCCAGCAGCACGGGACAGCCGAACACTGAAGCTTTCTTT. This sequence encodes CASSTGQPNTEAFF.